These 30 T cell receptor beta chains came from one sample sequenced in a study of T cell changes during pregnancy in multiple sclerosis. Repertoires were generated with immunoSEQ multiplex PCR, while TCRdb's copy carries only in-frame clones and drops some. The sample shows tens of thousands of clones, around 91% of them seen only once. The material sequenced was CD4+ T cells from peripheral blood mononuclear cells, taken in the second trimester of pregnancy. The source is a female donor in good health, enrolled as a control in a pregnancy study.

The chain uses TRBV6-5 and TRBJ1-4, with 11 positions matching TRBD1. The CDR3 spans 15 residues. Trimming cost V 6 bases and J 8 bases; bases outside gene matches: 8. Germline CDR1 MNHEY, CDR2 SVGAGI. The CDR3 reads CASRPMDRGLEKLFF. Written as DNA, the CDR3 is TGTGCCAGCAGACCTATGGACAGGGGGCTCGAAAAACTGTTTTTT.

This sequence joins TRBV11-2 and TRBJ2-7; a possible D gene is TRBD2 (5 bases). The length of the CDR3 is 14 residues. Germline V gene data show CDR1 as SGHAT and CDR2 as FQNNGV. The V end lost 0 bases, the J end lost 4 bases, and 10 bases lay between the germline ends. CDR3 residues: CASSLDGMRYEQYF. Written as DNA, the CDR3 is TGTGCCAGCAGCTTAGACGGGATGAGGTACGAGCAGTACTTC. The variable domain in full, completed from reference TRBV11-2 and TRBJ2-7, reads EAGVAQSPRYKIIEKRQSVAFWCNPISGHATLYWYQQILGQGPKLLIQFQNNGVVDDSQLPKDRFSAERLKGVDSTLKIQPAKLEDSAVYLCASSLDGMRYEQYFGPGTRLTVT.

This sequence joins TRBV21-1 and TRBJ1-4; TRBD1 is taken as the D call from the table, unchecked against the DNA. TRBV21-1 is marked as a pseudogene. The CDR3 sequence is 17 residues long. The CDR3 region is CASSKGARTRDNEKLFF. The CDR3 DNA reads TGTGCCAGCAGCAAAGGAGCTAGGACAAGGGATAATGAAAAACTGTTTTTT.

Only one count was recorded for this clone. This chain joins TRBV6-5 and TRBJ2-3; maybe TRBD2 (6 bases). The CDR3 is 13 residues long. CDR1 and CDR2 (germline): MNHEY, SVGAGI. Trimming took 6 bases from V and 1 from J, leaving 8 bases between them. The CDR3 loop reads CASSLARTDTQYF. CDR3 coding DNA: TGTGCCAGCAGCCTAGCGCGCACAGATACGCAGTATTTT.

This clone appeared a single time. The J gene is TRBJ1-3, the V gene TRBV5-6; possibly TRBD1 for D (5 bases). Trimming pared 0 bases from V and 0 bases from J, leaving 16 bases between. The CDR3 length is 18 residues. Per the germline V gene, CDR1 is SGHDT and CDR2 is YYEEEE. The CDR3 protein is CASSLAGWEGLSGNTIYF. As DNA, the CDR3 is TGTGCCAGCAGCTTGGCCGGGTGGGAGGGACTCTCTGGAAACACCATATATTTT.

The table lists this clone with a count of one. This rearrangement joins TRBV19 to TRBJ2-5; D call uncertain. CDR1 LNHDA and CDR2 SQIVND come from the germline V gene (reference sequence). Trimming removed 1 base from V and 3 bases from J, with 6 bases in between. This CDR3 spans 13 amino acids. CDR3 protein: CASSIVAEETQYF. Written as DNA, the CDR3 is TGTGCCAGTAGTATAGTGGCGGAAGAGACCCAGTACTTC. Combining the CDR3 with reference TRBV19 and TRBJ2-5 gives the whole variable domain DGGITQSPKYLFRKEGQNVTLSCEQNLNHDAMYWYRQDPGQGLRLIYYSQIVNDFQKGDIAEGYSVSREKKESFPLTVTSAQKNPTAFYLCASSIVAEETQYFGPGTRLLVL.

In nucleotides, the CDR3 is TGTGCCTGGAGGCAGGGGAGATATGGCTACACCTTC. It codes for CAWRQGRYGYTF. The chain recombines TRBV30 with TRBJ1-2; the D gene is possibly TRBD1 (6 bases). The length of the CDR3 is 12 residues. The V end was cut by 3 bases, the J end by 5 bases, with 10 bases between. Germline V CDR1 and CDR2: GTSNPN, SVGIG (reference sequence).

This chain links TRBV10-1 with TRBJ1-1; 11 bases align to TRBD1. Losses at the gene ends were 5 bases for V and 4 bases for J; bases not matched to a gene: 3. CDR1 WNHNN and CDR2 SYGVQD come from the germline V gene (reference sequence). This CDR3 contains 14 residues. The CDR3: CASSRGTGGTEAFF. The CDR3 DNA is TGCGCCAGCAGTCGAGGGACAGGGGGCACTGAAGCTTTCTTT.

The CDR3 DNA sequence: TGTGCCAGCAGTGAGTTGGAGAACGTAGGCAATCAGCCCCAGCATTTT. This translates into CASSELENVGNQPQHF. This sequence joins TRBV2 and TRBJ1-5, with D unclear. The CDR3 spans 16 residues. CDR1 SNHLY and CDR2 FYNNEI come from the germline V gene. Trimming cost V 3 bases and J 2 bases, with 14 bases left between them.

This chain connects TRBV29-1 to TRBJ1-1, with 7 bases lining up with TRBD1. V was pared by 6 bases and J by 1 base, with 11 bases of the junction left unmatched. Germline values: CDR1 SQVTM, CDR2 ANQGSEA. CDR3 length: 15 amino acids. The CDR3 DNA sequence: TGCAGCGTGCCCGATGGGGGACAGCCGAACACTGAAGCTTTCTTT. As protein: CSVPDGGQPNTEAFF. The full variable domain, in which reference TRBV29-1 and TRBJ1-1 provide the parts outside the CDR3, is SAVISQKPSRDICQRGTSLTIQCQVDSQVTMMFWYRQQPGQSLTLIATANQGSEATYESGFVIDKFPISRPNLTFSTLTVSNMSPEDSSIYLCSVPDGGQPNTEAFFGQGTRLTVV.

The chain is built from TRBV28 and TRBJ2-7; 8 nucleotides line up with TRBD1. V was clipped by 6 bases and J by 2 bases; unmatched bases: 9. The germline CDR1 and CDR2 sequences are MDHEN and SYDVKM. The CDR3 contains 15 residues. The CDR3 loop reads CASSRGQGAPYEQYF. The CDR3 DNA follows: TGTGCCAGCAGCCGAGGACAGGGCGCCCCCTACGAGCAGTACTTC. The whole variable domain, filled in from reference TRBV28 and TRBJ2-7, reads DVKVTQSSRYLVKRTGEKVFLECVQDMDHENMFWYRQDPGLGLRLIYFSYDVKMKEKGDIPEGYSVSREKKERFSLILESASTNQTSMYLCASSRGQGAPYEQYFGPGTRLTVT.

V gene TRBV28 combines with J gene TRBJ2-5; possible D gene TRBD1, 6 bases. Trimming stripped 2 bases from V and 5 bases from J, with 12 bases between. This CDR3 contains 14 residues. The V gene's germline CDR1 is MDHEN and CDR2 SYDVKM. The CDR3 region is CASSLGGWGETQYF. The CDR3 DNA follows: TGTGCCAGCAGTTTAGGGGGCTGGGGCGAGACCCAGTACTTC.

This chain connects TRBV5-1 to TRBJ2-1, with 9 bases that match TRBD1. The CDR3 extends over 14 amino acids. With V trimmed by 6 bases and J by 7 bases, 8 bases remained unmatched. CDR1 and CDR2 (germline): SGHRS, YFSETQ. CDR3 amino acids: CASNPGQGKNEQFF. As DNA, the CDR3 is TGCGCCAGCAATCCGGGACAGGGTAAAAATGAGCAGTTCTTC. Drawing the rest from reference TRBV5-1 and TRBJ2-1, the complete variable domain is KAGVTQTPRYLIKTRGQQVTLSCSPISGHRSVSWYQQTPGQGLQFLFEYFSETQRNKGNFPGRFSGRQFSNSRSEMNVSTLELGDSALYLCASNPGQGKNEQFFGPGTRLTVL.

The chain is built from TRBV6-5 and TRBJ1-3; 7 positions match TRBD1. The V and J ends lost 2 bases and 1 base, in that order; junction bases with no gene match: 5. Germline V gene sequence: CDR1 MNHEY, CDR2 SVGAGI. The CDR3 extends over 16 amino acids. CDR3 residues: CASSYGTVPSGNTIYF. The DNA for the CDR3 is TGTGCCAGCAGTTACGGGACAGTTCCTTCTGGAAACACCATATATTTT.

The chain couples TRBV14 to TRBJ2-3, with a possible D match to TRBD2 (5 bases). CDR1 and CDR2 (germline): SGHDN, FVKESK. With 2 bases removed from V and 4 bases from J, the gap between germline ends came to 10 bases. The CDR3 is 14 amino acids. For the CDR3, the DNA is TGTGCCAGCAGCCAATACGGGGTGGCAGATACGCAGTATTTT. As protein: CASSQYGVADTQYF.

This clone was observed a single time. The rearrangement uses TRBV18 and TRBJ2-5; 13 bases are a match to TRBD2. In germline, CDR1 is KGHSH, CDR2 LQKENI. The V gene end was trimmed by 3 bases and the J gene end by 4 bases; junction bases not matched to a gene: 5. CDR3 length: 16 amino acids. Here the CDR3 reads CASSPSLAGGRETQYF. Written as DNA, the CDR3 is TGTGCCAGCTCACCGTCACTAGCGGGGGGGCGAGAGACCCAGTACTTC.

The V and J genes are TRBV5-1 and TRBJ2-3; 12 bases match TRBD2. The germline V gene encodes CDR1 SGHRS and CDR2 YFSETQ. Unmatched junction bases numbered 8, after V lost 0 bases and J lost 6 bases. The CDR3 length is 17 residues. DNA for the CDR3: TGCGCCAGCAGCTTGGCCGCTAGCGGGGGGGCCTGGGATACGCAGTATTTT. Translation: CASSLAASGGAWDTQYF.

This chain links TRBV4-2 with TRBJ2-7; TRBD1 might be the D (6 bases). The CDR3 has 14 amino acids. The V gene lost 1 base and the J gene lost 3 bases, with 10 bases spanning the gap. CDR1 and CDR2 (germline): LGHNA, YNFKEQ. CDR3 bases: TGTGCCAGCAGCCAAGTACAGGGCGACTACGAGCAGTACTTC. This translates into CASSQVQGDYEQYF.

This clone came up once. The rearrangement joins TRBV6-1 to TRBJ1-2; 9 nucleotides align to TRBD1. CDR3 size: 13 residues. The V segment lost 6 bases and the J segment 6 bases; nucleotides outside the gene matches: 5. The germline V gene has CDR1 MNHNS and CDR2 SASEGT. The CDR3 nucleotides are TGTGCCAGCAGGTACAGGGGGCAGGATGGCTACACCTTC. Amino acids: CASRYRGQDGYTF.

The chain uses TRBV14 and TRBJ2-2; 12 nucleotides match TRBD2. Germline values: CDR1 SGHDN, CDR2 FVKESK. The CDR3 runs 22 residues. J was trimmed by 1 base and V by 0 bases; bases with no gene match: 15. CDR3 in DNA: TGTGCCAGCAGCCAAGACGAAGGACTAGCGGGGTGGTTCCGTTGGAACACCGGGGAGCTGTTTTTT. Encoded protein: CASSQDEGLAGWFRWNTGELFF.

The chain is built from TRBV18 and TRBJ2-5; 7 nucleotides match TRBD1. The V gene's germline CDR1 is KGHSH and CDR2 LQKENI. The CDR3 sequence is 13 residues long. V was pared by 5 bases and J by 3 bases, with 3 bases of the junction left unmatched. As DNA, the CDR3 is TGTGCCAGCTCAGGGGGACAGAAAGAGACCCAGTACTTC. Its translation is CASSGGQKETQYF.

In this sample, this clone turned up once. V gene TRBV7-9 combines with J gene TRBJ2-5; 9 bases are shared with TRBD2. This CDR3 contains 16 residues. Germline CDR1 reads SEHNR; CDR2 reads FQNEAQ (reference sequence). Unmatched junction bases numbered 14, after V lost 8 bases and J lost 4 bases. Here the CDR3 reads CASRGLAGGEGETQYF. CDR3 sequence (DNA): TGTGCCAGCCGGGGACTAGCAGGGGGGGAAGGAGAGACCCAGTACTTC.

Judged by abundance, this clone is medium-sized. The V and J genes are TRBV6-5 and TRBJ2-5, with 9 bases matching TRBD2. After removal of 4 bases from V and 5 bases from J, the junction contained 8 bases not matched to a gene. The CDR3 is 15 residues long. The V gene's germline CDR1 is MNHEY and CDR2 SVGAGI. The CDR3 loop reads CASSSPGLAKETQYF. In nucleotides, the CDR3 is TGTGCCAGCAGTTCACCGGGACTAGCAAAGGAGACCCAGTACTTC.

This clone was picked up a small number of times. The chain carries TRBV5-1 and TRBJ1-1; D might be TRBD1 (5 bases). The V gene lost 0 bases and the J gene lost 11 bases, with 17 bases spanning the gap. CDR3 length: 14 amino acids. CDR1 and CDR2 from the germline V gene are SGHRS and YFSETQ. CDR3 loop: CASSLAGGESAAFF. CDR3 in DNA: TGCGCCAGCAGCTTGGCTGGGGGGGAGAGTGCGGCTTTCTTT.

CDR3 sequence reads: CASSRQINTEAFF. In DNA form, the CDR3 reads TGTGCCAGCAGTCGACAGATAAACACTGAAGCTTTCTTT. V and J are TRBV7-8 and TRBJ1-1, with D possibly TRBD1 on 5 matching bases. The CDR3 contains 13 residues. V lost 6 bases, J lost 2 bases, and 10 bases lay in between. CDR1 SGHVS and CDR2 FQNEAQ come from the germline V gene.

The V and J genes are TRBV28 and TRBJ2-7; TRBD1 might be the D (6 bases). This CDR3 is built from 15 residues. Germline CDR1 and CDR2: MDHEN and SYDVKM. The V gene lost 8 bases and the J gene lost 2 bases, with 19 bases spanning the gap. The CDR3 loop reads CASARGRSTPYEQYF. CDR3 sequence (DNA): TGTGCCAGCGCCAGGGGCCGCTCGACCCCCTACGAGCAGTACTTC. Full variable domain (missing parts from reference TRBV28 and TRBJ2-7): DVKVTQSSRYLVKRTGEKVFLECVQDMDHENMFWYRQDPGLGLRLIYFSYDVKMKEKGDIPEGYSVSREKKERFSLILESASTNQTSMYLCASARGRSTPYEQYFGPGTRLTVT.

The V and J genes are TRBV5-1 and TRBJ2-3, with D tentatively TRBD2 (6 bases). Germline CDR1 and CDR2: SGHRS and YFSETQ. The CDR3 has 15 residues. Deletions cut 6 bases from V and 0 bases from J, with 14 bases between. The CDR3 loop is CASNPGGYSTDTQYF. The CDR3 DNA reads TGCGCCAGCAATCCCGGGGGATATAGCACAGATACGCAGTATTTT.

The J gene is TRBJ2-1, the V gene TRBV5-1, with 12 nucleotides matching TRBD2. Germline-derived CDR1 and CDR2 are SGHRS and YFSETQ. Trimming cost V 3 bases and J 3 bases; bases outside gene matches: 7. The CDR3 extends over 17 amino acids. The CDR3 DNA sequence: TGCGCCAGCAGCTCCGGACTAGCGGGACTGAACTACAATGAGCAGTTCTTC. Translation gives CASSSGLAGLNYNEQFF.

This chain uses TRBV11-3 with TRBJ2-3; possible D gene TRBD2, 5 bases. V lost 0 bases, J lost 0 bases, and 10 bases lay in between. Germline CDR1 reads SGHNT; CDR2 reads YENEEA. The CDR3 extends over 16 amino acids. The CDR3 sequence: CASSLDGRTSTDTQYF. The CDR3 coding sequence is TGTGCCAGCAGCTTAGATGGGCGGACTAGCACAGATACGCAGTATTTT. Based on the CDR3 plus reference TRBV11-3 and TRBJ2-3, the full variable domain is EAGVVQSPRYKIIEKKQPVAFWCNPISGHNTLYWYLQNLGQGPELLIRYENEEAVDDSQLPKDRFSAERLKGVDSTLKIQPAELGDSAVYLCASSLDGRTSTDTQYFGPGTRLTVL.

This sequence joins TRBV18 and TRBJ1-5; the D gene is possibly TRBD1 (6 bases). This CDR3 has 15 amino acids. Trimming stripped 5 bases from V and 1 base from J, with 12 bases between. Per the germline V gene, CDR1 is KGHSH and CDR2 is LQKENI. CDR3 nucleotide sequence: TGTGCCAGCTCAACGGGCCAGGGGAGCAATCAGCCCCAGCATTTT. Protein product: CASSTGQGSNQPQHF.